The 18 T cell receptor beta chains presented below share a single source sample, sequenced in a study of T-cell reconstitution after alpha-beta-depleted transplantation in children. Preparation of the TCRbeta library used unique molecular identifiers. TCRdb processed the PCR reads anew with MiXCR; each CDR3 protein has one entry. The repertoire includes over 150,000 distinct CDR3 sequences, about 14% of them detected once, and roughly an eighth sits in the top ten. Source: PBMCs from the stem cell graft donor, taken from the stem cell graft. The origin of the receptors is a human donor who donated a stem cell graft to a child with acute lymphoblastic leukemia.

This clonotype was detected ten times or more. V and J are TRBV20-1 and TRBJ2-2; 7 bases match TRBD2. Germline V lookup: CDR1 DFQATT, CDR2 SNEGSKA (reference sequence). The CDR3 has 15 amino acids. J gave up 2 bases and V 1 base, and 4 bases lay outside the gene matches. The CDR3, as DNA: TGCAGTGCTAGAGTAGCGGGCCTCAACACCGGGGAGCTGTTTTTT. Translating gives CSARVAGLNTGELFF.

Remarks on this clonotype: This may be a read error, as it is one base from a much larger clone. V is TRBV12-3 or TRBV12-4 and J is TRBJ2-7, with 10 bases lining up with TRBD1. This CDR3 has 16 amino acids. The V and J ends lost 5 bases and 2 bases, in that order; junction bases with no gene match: 9. Written as DNA, the CDR3 is TGTGCCAGCAGTCCCGGGACAGGGGTATTGGCCTACGAGCAGTACTTC. Its protein product is CASSPGTGVLAYEQYF.

There are many counts of this clonotype. This CDR3 is CAISGSANQPQHF. Written as DNA, the CDR3 is TGTGCCATCAGCGGTTCAGCGAATCAGCCCCAGCATTTT. V usage is TRBV10-3 and J usage is TRBJ1-5, with no clear D. The CDR3 is 13 residues long. V gave up 6 bases and J gave up 4 bases, with 10 bases separating them. Germline lookup yields CDR1 ENHRY and CDR2 SYGVKD.

There are many counts of this clonotype. The chain is built from TRBV10-3 and TRBJ2-3, with 9 bases lining up with TRBD2. This CDR3 spans 16 amino acids. Unmatched junction bases numbered 7, after V lost 4 bases and J lost 2 bases. Germline CDR1 reads ENHRY; CDR2 reads SYGVKD. The CDR3 protein is CAISGRLAGSTDTQYF. The CDR3 DNA reads as TGTGCCATCAGTGGTAGGCTAGCGGGATCCACAGATACGCAGTATTTT.

This clonotype was observed many times. This rearrangement joins TRBV5-1 to TRBJ2-5; 8 bases map to TRBD2. Germline CDR1 reads SGHRS; CDR2 reads YFSETQ. The CDR3 is 15 residues long. V was pared by 1 base and J by 4 bases, with 6 bases of the junction left unmatched. CDR3 coding DNA: TGCGCCAGCAGCTTGTCCGGGAGGGCGGGAGAGACCCAGTACTTC. Translated, it gives CASSLSGRAGETQYF.

V is TRBV5-1 and J is TRBJ1-4; no definite D call. Germline-derived CDR1 and CDR2 are SGHRS and YFSETQ. Between the trimmed V and J ends, which lost 0 bases and 1 base, there was a span of 7 bases. This CDR3 region has 15 residues. This chain's CDR3 is CASSLGRGTNEKLFF. CDR3 bases: TGCGCCAGCAGCTTGGGGCGGGGAACTAATGAAAAACTGTTTTTT.

This clonotype was picked up many times. The chain combines TRBV20-1 with TRBJ2-7, with a weak D call TRBD2 (5 bases). Germline CDR1 DFQATT, CDR2 SNEGSKA (reference sequence). With 0 bases removed from V and 6 bases from J, the gap between germline ends came to 12 bases. CDR3 size: 13 residues. CDR3 amino acids: CSARDIAGLEQYF. DNA of the CDR3: TGCAGTGCTAGAGATATCGCGGGCCTCGAGCAGTACTTC.

This clonotype has at least ten counts. The V gene is TRBV11-2, the J gene TRBJ2-7; weak D call: TRBD1 (5 bases). The CDR3 has 12 residues. In germline, CDR1 is SGHAT, CDR2 FQNNGV. The V and J ends lost 10 bases and 2 bases respectively, with 12 bases between them. This CDR3 is CANHRLAYEQYF. The CDR3 DNA reads as TGTGCCAACCACAGGTTGGCCTACGAGCAGTACTTC.

This clonotype occurred many times. CDR3 region: CSASGTRIYEQFF. The CDR3 DNA sequence: TGCAGTGCTAGCGGAACTAGGATCTATGAGCAGTTCTTC. The chain uses TRBV20-1 and TRBJ2-1; perhaps TRBD2 as D (5 bases). Germline lookup yields CDR1 DFQATT and CDR2 SNEGSKA (reference sequence). The CDR3 covers 13 residues. V gave up 3 bases and J gave up 8 bases, with 14 bases separating them.

Ten or more counts support this clonotype. The V call is TRBV20-1, the J call TRBJ2-1, with 7 bases that match TRBD2. CDR1 and CDR2 from the germline V gene are DFQATT and SNEGSKA (reference sequence). V trimming: 5 bases; J trimming: 6 bases; junction bases outside the gene matches: 16. CDR3 length: 16 amino acids. The CDR3 loop reads CSALTTGSTSVNEQFF. In DNA form, the CDR3 reads TGCAGTGCTCTCACCACAGGTTCTACTAGCGTCAATGAGCAGTTCTTC.

This clonotype was observed at least ten times. V is TRBV24-1 and J is TRBJ1-5; D remains unclear. V lost 5 bases to trimming and J lost 2 bases, with 9 bases between them. Germline assignment: CDR1 KGHDR and CDR2 SFDVKD. This CDR3 contains 14 residues. CDR3 amino acids: CATSAGRGNQPQHF. The DNA of the CDR3 is TGTGCCACCAGTGCAGGAAGGGGCAATCAGCCCCAGCATTTT.

This chain joins TRBV5-1 and TRBJ1-1; D perhaps matches TRBD1 (5 bases). Germline V gene lookup returns CDR1 SGHRS and CDR2 YFSETQ. CDR3 length: 18 amino acids. V was trimmed by 5 bases and J by 1 base, leaving 24 bases between them. The chain's CDR3 is CASRGNRFGDPTNTEAFF. The CDR3 region has the DNA TGCGCCAGCAGGGGAAACAGGTTTGGGGACCCGACGAACACTGAAGCTTTCTTT.

V is TRBV11-3 and J is TRBJ2-7, with TRBD2 matching over 10 bases. Germline trimming cut 5 bases from V and 2 bases from J; bases unmatched to any gene: 12. The germline V gene has CDR1 SGHNT and CDR2 YENEEA. This CDR3 has 17 residues. The CDR3 loop is CASSPAAGTSAAYEQYF. The CDR3 DNA is TGTGCCAGCAGCCCGGCCGCCGGGACTAGCGCCGCCTACGAGCAGTACTTC.

This clonotype was counted many times. V usage is TRBV12-3 or TRBV12-4 and J usage is TRBJ2-7, with D maybe TRBD2 (8 bases). The CDR3 sequence is 14 residues long. V lost 8 bases and J lost 0, with 14 bases in between. Here the CDR3 reads CASSGGGSSYEQYF. The DNA of the CDR3 is TGTGCCAGCTCGGGAGGGGGCAGCTCCTACGAGCAGTACTTC.

J is TRBJ2-2 and V is TRBV29-1; D remains unclear. V lost 4 bases to trimming and J lost 2 bases, with 8 bases between them. Germline V gene lookup returns CDR1 SQVTM and CDR2 ANQGSEA. The CDR3 spans 13 residues. The CDR3, as DNA: TGCAGCGTTGCCCAAGGAAACACCGGGGAGCTGTTTTTT. This translates into CSVAQGNTGELFF.

This clonotype was recorded once. The chain has TRBV7-9 and TRBJ2-1; 9 nucleotides match TRBD2. Per the germline V gene, CDR1 is SEHNR and CDR2 is FQNEAQ (reference sequence). This CDR3 contains 17 residues. V lost 5 bases and J lost 2; bases outside the gene matches: 10. CDR3 coding DNA: TGTGCCAGCAGCCCCCCCCGGGGACTAGCCCCCTACAATGAGCAGTTCTTC. Translating gives CASSPPRGLAPYNEQFF.

The chain couples TRBV6-5 to TRBJ1-1; D may be TRBD1 (5 bases). The germline V gene encodes CDR1 MNHEY and CDR2 SVGAGI. This CDR3 region has 13 residues. The V end lost 2 bases, the J end lost 6 bases, and 10 bases lay between the germline ends. The CDR3 nucleotides read TGTGCCAGCAGTTACGCCGGGGGGGCTGAAGCTTTCTTT. It specifies CASSYAGGAEAFF.

This clonotype was observed at least ten times. The rearrangement uses TRBV19 and TRBJ1-6, with TRBD1 matching 10 bases. Germline V gives CDR1 LNHDA, CDR2 SQIVND (reference sequence). The CDR3 is made up of 15 amino acids. With 3 bases clipped from V and 7 bases from J, the junction kept 3 bases outside the gene matches. This chain's CDR3 is CASSIGQGENSPLHF. CDR3 bases: TGTGCCAGTAGTATCGGACAGGGGGAGAATTCACCCCTCCACTTT. The full variable domain, its missing parts supplied by reference TRBV19 and TRBJ1-6, is DGGITQSPKYLFRKEGQNVTLSCEQNLNHDAMYWYRQDPGQGLRLIYYSQIVNDFQKGDIAEGYSVSREKKESFPLTVTSAQKNPTAFYLCASSIGQGENSPLHFGNGTRLTVT.